Shown below are 8 T cell receptor beta chains from a single sample sequenced in a study of blood T cell repertoires in COVID-19. The assay was immunoSEQ multiplex PCR, and TCRdb's table has in-frame clones only and misses some. The sample shows 85,000 to 100,000 clones, about 70% of them seen only once. Sample: peripheral blood. The receptor source for this set is a woman aged 60-75 years in a cohort sampled during active or convalescent COVID-19.

This clone was seen a handful of times. The chain couples TRBV6-5 to TRBJ2-7; TRBD1 agrees at 9 bases. The V gene end was trimmed by 4 bases and the J gene end by 5 bases; junction bases not matched to a gene: 12. Germline assignment: CDR1 MNHEY and CDR2 SVGAGI. The CDR3 sequence is 16 residues long. The CDR3 DNA sequence: TGTGCCAGCAGTTTCACTGGACAGGGGAAGTCTGACGAGCAGTACTTC. It yields the protein CASSFTGQGKSDEQYF.

The rearrangement links TRBV15 to TRBJ1-1; no reliable D call. Germline V gene lookup returns CDR1 LNHNV and CDR2 YYDKDF (reference sequence). V was cut by 3 bases and J by 3 bases, with 11 bases left in between. CDR3 size: 14 residues. The CDR3 region is CATSRQVWDTEAFF. In nucleotides, the CDR3 is TGTGCCACCAGCAGGCAGGTATGGGACACTGAAGCTTTCTTT.

This clone was recorded once. V gene TRBV5-4 combines with J gene TRBJ2-1; 8 bases line up with TRBD2. Germline V gene lookup returns CDR1 SGHNT and CDR2 YYREEE (reference sequence). The CDR3 loop spans 15 amino acids. Trimming took 7 bases from V and 5 from J; bases not matched to a gene: 11. In DNA form, the CDR3 reads TGTGCCAGCTCGTTTTTGCGGGGGGCGCACAATGAGCAGTTCTTC. Translation: CASSFLRGAHNEQFF. The full variable domain, rest sourced from reference TRBV5-4 and TRBJ2-1, is ETGVTQSPTHLIKTRGQQVTLRCSSQSGHNTVSWYQQALGQGPQFIFQYYREEENGRGNFPPRFSGLQFPNYSSELNVNALELDDSALYLCASSFLRGAHNEQFFGPGTRLTVL.

The CDR3 sequence is CASAPGGTGDSYEQYF. The CDR3 bases are TGCGCCAGCGCCCCCGGCGGGACAGGGGACTCCTACGAGCAGTACTTC. This chain links TRBV5-1 with TRBJ2-7, with TRBD1 identical over 10 bases. With 7 bases clipped from V and 0 bases from J, the junction kept 10 bases outside the gene matches. There are 16 residues in the CDR3. Germline CDR1 and CDR2: SGHRS and YFSETQ.

V usage is TRBV2 and J usage is TRBJ1-1; no definite D call. Germline V gene sequence: CDR1 SNHLY, CDR2 FYNNEI. The V end lost 5 bases, the J end lost 6 bases, and 16 bases lay between the germline ends. CDR3 size: 14 residues. For the CDR3, the DNA is TGTGCCAGCAGTCTCCGGTCCGCTGGTCCTGAAGCTTTCTTT. It codes for CASSLRSAGPEAFF.

The V call is TRBV28, the J call TRBJ2-3; tentatively, D is TRBD1 (5 bases). The CDR3 totals 13 residues. Germline-derived CDR1 and CDR2 are MDHEN and SYDVKM. The CDR3 DNA reads TGTGCGAGCTGGGGCGGAAGCACAGATACGCAGTATTTT. Its translation: CASWGGSTDTQYF.

The chain joins TRBV7-2 to TRBJ2-7, with 8 nucleotides matching TRBD2. Unmatched junction bases numbered 12, after V lost 2 bases and J lost 6 bases. From germline, CDR1 is SGHTA and CDR2 FQGNSA. The CDR3 sequence is 16 residues long. The CDR3 region is CASSLKRGGFASEQYF. The DNA for the CDR3 is TGTGCCAGCAGCTTAAAACGCGGGGGGTTCGCCTCCGAGCAGTACTTC.

In its sample, this clone was seen once. The genes are TRBV27 and TRBJ2-7; D may be TRBD2 (7 bases). The V end was cut by 7 bases, the J end by 2 bases, with 15 bases between. CDR1 is MNHEY, CDR2 SMNVEV, per germline (reference sequence). CDR3 length: 14 residues. The CDR3 coding sequence is TGTGCCAGCAAGCGGGACACCCGAACCTACGAGCAGTACTTC. Translation gives CASKRDTRTYEQYF.